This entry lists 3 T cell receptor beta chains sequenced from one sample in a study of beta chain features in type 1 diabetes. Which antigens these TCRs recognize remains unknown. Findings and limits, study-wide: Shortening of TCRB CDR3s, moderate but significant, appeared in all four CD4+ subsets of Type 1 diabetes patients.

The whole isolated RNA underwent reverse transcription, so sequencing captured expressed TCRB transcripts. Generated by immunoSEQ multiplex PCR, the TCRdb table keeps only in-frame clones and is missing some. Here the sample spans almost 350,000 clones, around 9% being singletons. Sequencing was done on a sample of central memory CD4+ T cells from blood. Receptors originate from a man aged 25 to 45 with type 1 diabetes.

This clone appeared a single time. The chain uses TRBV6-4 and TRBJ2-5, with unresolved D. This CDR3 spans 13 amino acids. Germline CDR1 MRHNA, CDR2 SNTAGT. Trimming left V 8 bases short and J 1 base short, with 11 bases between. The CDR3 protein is CASAPQPQETQYF. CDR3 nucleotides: TGTGCCAGCGCTCCCCAACCCCAAGAGACCCAGTACTTC.

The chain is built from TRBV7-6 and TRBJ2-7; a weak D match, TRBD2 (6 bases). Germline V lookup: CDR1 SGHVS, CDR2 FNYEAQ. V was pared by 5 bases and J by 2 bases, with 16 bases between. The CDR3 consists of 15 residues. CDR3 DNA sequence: TGTGCCAGCAGCCGGGGGTCCGGTCCGACCTACGAGCAGTACTTC. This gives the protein CASSRGSGPTYEQYF. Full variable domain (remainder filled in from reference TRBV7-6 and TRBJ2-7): GAGVSQSPRYKVTKRGQDVALRCDPISGHVSLYWYRQALGQGPEFLTYFNYEAQQDKSGLPNDRFSAERPEGSISTLTIQRTEQRDSAMYRCASSRGSGPTYEQYFGPGTRLTVT.

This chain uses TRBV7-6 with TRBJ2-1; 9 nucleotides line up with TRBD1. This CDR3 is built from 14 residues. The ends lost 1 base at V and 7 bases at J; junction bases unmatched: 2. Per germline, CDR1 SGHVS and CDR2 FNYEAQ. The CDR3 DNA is TGTGCCAGCAGCTTAGGGGACAGGGCTAATGAGCAGTTCTTC. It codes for CASSLGDRANEQFF. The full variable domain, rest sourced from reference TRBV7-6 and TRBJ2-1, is GAGVSQSPRYKVTKRGQDVALRCDPISGHVSLYWYRQALGQGPEFLTYFNYEAQQDKSGLPNDRFSAERPEGSISTLTIQRTEQRDSAMYRCASSLGDRANEQFFGPGTRLTVL.